This is a list of T cell receptor beta chains from one sample in a study of blood T cell repertoires in COVID-19. The repertoire was sequenced with immunoSEQ multiplex PCR; TCRdb's copy has only in-frame clones and lacks some. The profile shows 380,000 or so clones, around 87% of them singletons. The sample was PBMCs or T cells enriched from blood (not recorded which). The source of these receptors is a woman aged 25 to 39 with acute COVID-19. The CDR3 runs from the conserved cysteine through the conserved F or W. D genes are given only for firm matches. Some rows have no size entry. The others give once, few or many, or a class for an expanded clone.

- TRBJ1-2 - TRBV3-1/TRBV3-2 TGTGCCAGCAGCGAAGCCCCGGGAAGCTATGGCTACACCTTC CASSEAPGSYGYTF
- TRBJ1-1 - TRBV6-5 TGTGCCAGCAGTTACGGACTTGGCAATGAAGCTTTCTTT CASSYGLGNEAFF
TRBD2 TRBJ2-3 - TRBV15 TGTGCCACCAGCAGAGATAAGCGGGGGCGGTCAGATACGCAGTATTTT CATSRDKRGRSDTQYF
- TRBJ2-2 - TRBV7-2 TGTGCCAGCAGCTCGCGGACAGAGAACACCGGGGAGCTGTTTTTT CASSSRTENTGELFF
TRBD1 TRBJ2-1 - TRBV5-1 TGCGCCAGCAGTCCTGCCCCGGGACAGCGTTACAATGAGCAGTTCTTC CASSPAPGQRYNEQFF
- TRBJ2-1 - TRBV1 TGCACCAGCAGCCAATCAACAATTCGGGGGAGCTCCTACAATGAGCAGTTCTTC CTSSQSTIRGSSYNEQFF
- TRBJ1-1 - TRBV4-1 TGCGCCAGCACCCACTACGGTGGGAGGAACACTGAAGCTTTCTTT CASTHYGGRNTEAFF
TRBD2 TRBJ2-1 - TRBV7-8 TGTGCCAGCAGCGGGACTAGCGGGTACAATGAGCAGTTCTTC CASSGTSGYNEQFF
TRBD2 TRBJ2-1 - TRBV30 TGTGCCTGGGGAAAGGGACTAGCAGACAATGAGCAGTTCTTC CAWGKGLADNEQFF
TRBD1 TRBJ1-4 - TRBV7-9 TGTGCCAGCAGCCCGGGGACAGCAACTAATGAAAAACTGTTTTTT CASSPGTATNEKLFF
TRBD1 TRBJ1-1 - TRBV11-2 TGTGCCAGCAGCTTTTTCCCGGGACAGACGAACACTGAAGCTTTCTTT CASSFFPGQTNTEAFF
- TRBJ2-7 few TRBV3-1/TRBV3-2 TGTGCCAGCAGCCAAGGTCCCGGTTACGAGCAGTACTTC CASSQGPGYEQYF
TRBD1 TRBJ1-5 once TRBV6-5 TGTGCCAGCAGTTACGCAGGGGGCACCCAGCATTTT CASSYAGGTQHF
TRBD2 TRBJ2-7 - TRBV7-8 TGTGCCAGCAGCTTTCGACTTAGCGGGGGTACCTACGAGCAGTACTTC CASSFRLSGGTYEQYF
- TRBJ2-6 - TRBV27 TGTGCCAGCAGTTTTTCGGGACTTACCTTCTCTGGGGCCAACGTCCTGACTTTC CASSFSGLTFSGANVLTF
- TRBJ2-3 - TRBV10-1 TGCGCCAGCAGTGAGTCGAGGAGTCTCAGTAGCACAGATACGCAGTATTTT CASSESRSLSSTDTQYF
- TRBJ1-2 - TRBV4-3 TGCGCCAGCAGCCAAGGGCGGGGAGACTATGGCTACACCTTC CASSQGRGDYGYTF